This passage covers 30 T cell receptor beta chains from one sample sequenced in a study of human T cells and chemical hapten exposure (dated by TCRdb to the early 2020s). Libraries were built with RACE. The sequencing machine was a NextSeq 500. The public sequencing data were trimmed at Q25 with fastp and processed into clonotypes with MiXCR by TCRdb, which kept only in-frame beta chains. Every CDR3 protein is listed once, alongside the most common genes and DNA of its rows. For this sample the table gives some 81,000 distinct CDR3 sequences, of which 8.6% were detected only once. The top ten constitute 1.7% of the sample. The meaning of the sample's time point label: healthy volunteer bleed at 6 weeks. Unfractionated whole blood was collected in Tempus Blood RNA tubes, and total RNA was extracted from that blood. The specimen sequenced was whole blood. These receptors all stem from a female donor in good health. Some clones in this sample may be carry-over from other donors' samples.

This clonotype was detected many times. J is TRBJ2-2 and V is TRBV7-3; 9 positions agree with TRBD1. Unmatched junction bases numbered 5, after V lost 5 bases and J lost 4 bases. This CDR3 region has 15 residues. The germline V gene has CDR1 SGHTA and CDR2 FQGTGA. The DNA of the CDR3 is TGTGCCAGCAGCCGGACAGGGGCATTCACCGGGGAGCTGTTTTTT. Residues: CASSRTGAFTGELFF. The entire variable domain, with the rest obtained from reference TRBV7-3 and TRBJ2-2, is as follows: GAGVSQTPSNKVTEKGKYVELRCDPISGHTALYWYRQSLGQGPEFLIYFQGTGAADDSGLPNDRFFAVRPEGSVSTLKIQRTERGDSAVYLCASSRTGAFTGELFFGEGSRLTVL.

This clonotype was seen many times. This chain links TRBV6-2 or TRBV6-3 with TRBJ1-1; 12 bases are a match to TRBD1. This CDR3 is built from 17 residues. Germline trimming cut 5 bases from V and 2 bases from J; bases unmatched to any gene: 9. Germline assignment: CDR1 MNHEY and CDR2 SVGEGT. The CDR3 reads CASSAIPGQGANTEAFF. The DNA for the CDR3 is TGTGCCAGCAGTGCCATACCGGGACAGGGGGCAAACACTGAAGCTTTCTTT.

This clonotype was detected only a few times. The genes are TRBV6-6 and TRBJ2-7; possible D gene TRBD1, 5 bases. Germline-derived CDR1 and CDR2 are MNHNY and SVGAGI (reference sequence). This CDR3 is 16 amino acids long. Trimming pared 2 bases from V and 0 bases from J, leaving 14 bases between. The CDR3 protein is CASSYTGQGASYEQYF. The CDR3 coding sequence is TGTGCCAGCAGTTACACCGGACAAGGAGCCTCCTACGAGCAGTACTTC.

J is TRBJ2-7 and V is TRBV15; D is undetermined. From germline, CDR1 is LNHNV and CDR2 YYDKDF (reference sequence). There are 13 residues in the CDR3. The V and J ends lost 0 bases and 0 bases respectively, with 3 bases between them. The chain's CDR3 is CATSREPSYEQYF. In DNA, the CDR3 is TGTGCCACCAGCAGAGAACCCTCCTACGAGCAGTACTTC.

The chain uses TRBV30 and TRBJ2-3, with D possibly matching TRBD2 (6 bases). CDR3 length equals 16 residues. CDR1 and CDR2 (germline): GTSNPN, SVGIG (reference sequence). V shed 0 bases and J shed 2 bases, with 15 bases lying between them. The CDR3 bases are TGTGCCTGGAGTGTCGAACCCAGGGACTTCACAGATACGCAGTATTTT. It yields the protein CAWSVEPRDFTDTQYF.

The rearrangement uses TRBV18 and TRBJ2-7; 7 bases line up with TRBD2. After removal of 1 base from V and 5 bases from J, the junction contained 8 bases not matched to a gene. The germline V gene has CDR1 KGHSH and CDR2 LQKENI. The CDR3 is made up of 15 amino acids. Here the CDR3 DNA reads TGTGCCAGCTCACCACGGATTGGGGGGGTCGACGAGCAGTACTTC. This translates into CASSPRIGGVDEQYF.

This clonotype was counted ten times or more. The CDR3 protein is CASSRHGTGGRSNEQFF. The DNA for the CDR3 is TGTGCCAGCAGCCGGCATGGGACAGGGGGCCGGAGCAATGAGCAGTTCTTC. This chain joins TRBV6-1 and TRBJ2-1; TRBD1 aligns across 12 bases. Unmatched junction bases numbered 12, after V lost 6 bases and J lost 6 bases. CDR3 length equals 17 residues. CDR1 and CDR2 from the germline V gene are MNHNS and SASEGT.

V is TRBV6-5 and J is TRBJ2-2; D remains ambiguous. CDR1 is MNHEY and CDR2 is SVGAGI in the germline V gene. V lost 5 bases and J lost 1, with 2 bases in between. The CDR3 spans 12 residues. The CDR3 here is CASSRNTGELFF. The CDR3 DNA reads as TGTGCCAGCAGTCGGAACACCGGGGAGCTGTTTTTT.

This clonotype has a handful of counts. The chain couples TRBV28 to TRBJ1-6; D remains unclear. CDR3 length: 13 residues. Germline CDR1 reads MDHEN; CDR2 reads SYDVKM. The ends were cut back, 5 bases at V and 12 bases at J, with 14 bases in the middle. As DNA, the CDR3 is TGTGCCAGCAGTCCCATTGGATCGGAACCCCTCCACTTT. Translation gives CASSPIGSEPLHF.

Note on this clonotype: At one boundary the junction diverges from the germline segment, which might be a read error. The rearrangement uses TRBV4-2 and TRBJ1-1; TRBD1 aligns across 7 bases. Germline V CDR1 and CDR2: LGHNA, YNFKEQ. CDR3 length: 14 residues. CDR3 bases: TGTGTCAGCAGCCAAGTTAGACAGGGTTTCGAAGCTTTCTTT. Amino acids: CVSSQVRQGFEAFF.

This clonotype was counted only a few times. The chain combines TRBV19 with TRBJ2-7, with 9 bases that match TRBD2. The V gene end was trimmed by 5 bases and the J gene end by 6 bases; junction bases not matched to a gene: 17. The V gene's germline CDR1 is LNHDA and CDR2 SQIVND (reference sequence). The CDR3 spans 17 residues. Here the CDR3 reads CASSPGGLAKRMGEQYF. The CDR3 DNA reads TGTGCCAGTAGTCCGGGGGGACTAGCCAAACGAATGGGCGAGCAGTACTTC.

For this clonotype: This may arise from a read error, as a much more abundant clone is one base away. The V gene is TRBV20-1, the J gene TRBJ1-1, with TRBD1 as a possible D gene (5 bases). Germline lookup yields CDR1 DFQATT and CDR2 SNEGSKA (reference sequence). V shed 6 bases and J shed 2 bases, with 16 bases lying between them. The CDR3 is made up of 14 amino acids. The CDR3 here is CSAPSRVCNTEAFF. CDR3 nucleotides: TGCAGTGCCCCAAGCAGGGTCTGTAACACTGAAGCTTTCTTT.

This clonotype was found many times. V and J are TRBV12-3 or TRBV12-4 and TRBJ1-5; D not resolved. V shed 0 bases and J shed 0 bases, with 6 bases lying between them. CDR3 length equals 15 residues. CDR3 residues: CASSLALGSNQPQHF. CDR3 in DNA: TGTGCCAGCAGTTTAGCGCTAGGTAGCAATCAGCCCCAGCATTTT.

This clonotype was seen repeatedly, ten times or more. The rearrangement uses TRBV28 and TRBJ2-3, with TRBD2 matching 10 bases. Unmatched junction bases numbered 22, after V lost 4 bases and J lost 0 bases. This CDR3 is built from 22 residues. CDR1 MDHEN and CDR2 SYDVKM come from the germline V gene. The CDR3 DNA sequence: TGTGCCAGCAGTTGGGGCCTTAGCGGGGGGTTACTGGTTCGTAGTAGCACAGATACGCAGTATTTT. Translated: CASSWGLSGGLLVRSSTDTQYF.

This clonotype was detected only a few times. This chain links TRBV5-6 with TRBJ1-2, with 7 bases lining up with TRBD1. The germline V gene encodes CDR1 SGHDT and CDR2 YYEEEE. After removal of 2 bases from V and 4 bases from J, the junction contained 8 bases not matched to a gene. The CDR3 has 15 amino acids. The CDR3 region is CASSFAKQGSYGYTF. The CDR3 coding sequence is TGTGCCAGCAGCTTCGCGAAACAGGGGAGCTATGGCTACACCTTC.

This clonotype came up many times. The V call is TRBV20-1, the J call TRBJ1-1; 10 bases agree with TRBD1. Looked up from germline, CDR1 is DFQATT and CDR2 is SNEGSKA (reference sequence). The J segment lost 4 bases and the V segment lost 2 bases, leaving 1 base of the junction unmatched. This CDR3 is 13 amino acids long. The CDR3 protein is CSARRQGATEAFF. The CDR3 nucleotides read TGCAGTGCTAGACGACAGGGGGCCACTGAAGCTTTCTTT.

The table lists this clonotype with a few counts. The gene calls are TRBV25-1 and TRBJ1-2; D not resolved. Germline V gene lookup returns CDR1 MGHDK and CDR2 SYGVNS. V was clipped by 2 bases and J by 3 bases, with 10 bases between them. CDR3 length: 14 residues. The CDR3 loop reads CASSETGIYYGYTF. The DNA of the CDR3 is TGTGCCAGCAGTGAAACGGGGATTTACTATGGCTACACCTTC.

Regarding this clonotype: A read error is possible here, since a much larger clone lies one base away. V is TRBV20-1 and J is TRBJ1-5; 9 bases agree with TRBD1. CDR3 length: 15 amino acids. Per the germline V gene, CDR1 is DFQATT and CDR2 is SNEGSKA (reference sequence). The CDR3 DNA follows: TGCAGTGCTAGAAAGACAGGGGGGAGCAATCAGCCCCGGCATTTT. It is translated as CSARKTGGSNQPRHF.

The sample holds a few counts of this clonotype. This chain links TRBV29-1 with TRBJ2-7, with 8 bases fitting TRBD1. This CDR3 has 12 amino acids. Germline CDR1 and CDR2: SQVTM and ANQGSEA. J lost 6 bases, V lost 7 bases, and 8 bases had no gene match. The CDR3 spells CSGAQGAFEQYF. CDR3 coding DNA: TGCAGCGGAGCCCAGGGGGCTTTCGAGCAGTACTTC.

This clonotype occurred a few times. CDR3 sequence: CASSLVSETQYF. As DNA, the CDR3 is TGTGCCAGCAGCTTAGTGTCGGAGACCCAGTACTTC. The chain couples TRBV7-9 to TRBJ2-5; no definite D call. CDR3 length: 12 residues. Per the germline V gene, CDR1 is SEHNR and CDR2 is FQNEAQ (reference sequence). The V end was cut by 1 base, the J end by 5 bases, with 5 bases between.

This clonotype has more than one count but fewer than ten. The chain carries TRBV27 and TRBJ1-1; 11 nucleotides match TRBD1. Germline V gives CDR1 MNHEY, CDR2 SMNVEV (reference sequence). The V gene end was trimmed by 3 bases and the J gene end by 8 bases; junction bases not matched to a gene: 5. The CDR3 spans 14 residues. The CDR3 region is CASSLDRGLREAFF. CDR3 DNA sequence: TGTGCCAGCAGTTTGGACAGGGGGCTTCGGGAAGCTTTCTTT.

At least ten counts were recorded for this clonotype. V gene TRBV7-3 combines with J gene TRBJ1-6; D unresolved. The germline V and J ends were trimmed by 5 bases and 11 bases, with 10 bases remaining between them. The germline gives CDR1 SGHTA, CDR2 FQGTGA. The length of the CDR3 is 12 residues. CDR3 region: CASSLKGPPLHF. The CDR3 bases are TGTGCCAGCAGCCTTAAAGGTCCACCCCTCCACTTT.

This clonotype has more than one count but fewer than ten. This rearrangement joins TRBV10-3 to TRBJ2-3; TRBD2 matches at 10 bases. Germline CDR1 reads ENHRY; CDR2 reads SYGVKD. Trimming cost V 4 bases and J 4 bases; bases outside gene matches: 5. The CDR3 is 15 amino acids. The CDR3 DNA follows: TGTGCCATCAGTGGCCTAGCGGGGGTGGCAGATACGCAGTATTTT. Its protein is CAISGLAGVADTQYF.

This clonotype was recorded at least ten times. The chain is built from TRBV12-3 or TRBV12-4 and TRBJ1-1; D is uncertain. The CDR3 consists of 13 residues. V dropped 1 base and J dropped 1 base, with 4 bases sitting between them. The CDR3 protein is CASSLVSNTEAFF. CDR3 nucleotides: TGTGCCAGCAGTTTAGTCTCGAACACTGAAGCTTTCTTT.

V is TRBV6-5 and J is TRBJ2-7, with D tentatively TRBD1 or TRBD2 (5 bases each). This CDR3 has 16 amino acids. V was clipped by 4 bases and J by 3 bases, with 19 bases between them. Per the germline V gene, CDR1 is MNHEY and CDR2 is SVGAGI. The DNA for the CDR3 is TGTGCCAGCAGTTTACAAGACACGGGGCGCGACTACGAGCAGTACTTC. As protein: CASSLQDTGRDYEQYF.

V is TRBV5-4 and J is TRBJ2-3, with 10 bases aligning to TRBD2. V lost 7 bases, J lost 4 bases, and 6 bases stayed unmatched. The CDR3 runs to 14 residues. CDR1 is SGHNT and CDR2 is YYREEE in the germline V gene (reference sequence). In DNA form, the CDR3 reads TGTGCCAGCGGAATAGCGGGGGGTGCAGATACGCAGTATTTT. Translated, it gives CASGIAGGADTQYF.

This clonotype was seen repeatedly, ten times or more. V usage is TRBV12-3 or TRBV12-4 and J usage is TRBJ1-1; D ambiguous. V shed 7 bases and J shed 3 bases, with 9 bases lying between them. This CDR3 is built from 12 residues. The CDR3 spells CASNGRDTEAFF. The CDR3 DNA reads as TGTGCCAGCAACGGGAGGGACACTGAAGCTTTCTTT.

Concerning this clonotype: Given a much more abundant clone one base away, this may be a read error. Here the CDR3 reads CASSFPGLRGRAMNTEDFF. CDR3 nucleotide sequence: TGTGCCAGCAGCTTTCCGGGCCTCCGCGGACGGGCGATGAACACTGAAGATTTCTTT. This chain connects TRBV5-6 to TRBJ1-1; D is unclear. The CDR3 covers 19 residues. From germline, CDR1 is SGHDT and CDR2 YYEEEE.

The sample holds many counts of this clonotype. The rearrangement joins TRBV5-4 to TRBJ1-2; TRBD1 matches 8 bases. Germline V gene lookup returns CDR1 SGHNT and CDR2 YYREEE (reference sequence). With V trimmed by 3 bases and J by 3 bases, 7 bases remained unmatched. The CDR3 contains 15 residues. The CDR3 DNA reads as TGTGCCAGCAGCTCCCCGGGACAGGCCTACTATGGCTACACCTTC. This translates into CASSSPGQAYYGYTF.

This clonotype was recorded many times. The rearrangement links TRBV29-1 to TRBJ2-7, with a tentative D call TRBD1 (6 bases). CDR1 SQVTM and CDR2 ANQGSEA come from the germline V gene. V lost 4 bases to trimming and J lost 7 bases, with 17 bases between them. CDR3 length: 13 residues. CDR3 in DNA: TGCAGCGTTGGGACGGACAGAATTGGGGAGCAGTACTTC. Translating it yields CSVGTDRIGEQYF.